The 25 T cell receptor beta chains listed next were all sequenced from one sample in a study of response to subunit inactivated influenza vaccine. TCRdb processed the RT-PCR reads anew with MiXCR; each CDR3 protein has one entry. The repertoire includes hundreds of thousands of distinct CDR3 sequences, more than 11% of them detected once, and around 7% sits in the top ten. Material: PBMCs from blood, obtained around 15 days before vaccination. The receptors here all came from a man in his fifties or sixties who received an inactivated influenza vaccine.

This clonotype appeared a few times. The chain combines TRBV20-1 with TRBJ2-5; D is unresolved. V lost 0 bases and J lost 5, with 13 bases in between. The CDR3 runs 14 residues. Looked up from germline, CDR1 is DFQATT and CDR2 is SNEGSKA (reference sequence). The CDR3: CSARDLVRHETQYF. CDR3 coding DNA: TGCAGTGCTAGAGATTTGGTTCGGCATGAGACCCAGTACTTC.

This chain connects TRBV4-2 to TRBJ2-3; possible D gene TRBD1, 6 bases. The CDR3 totals 16 residues. The V end lost 1 base, the J end lost 2 bases, and 13 bases lay between the germline ends. CDR1 LGHNA and CDR2 YNFKEQ come from the germline V gene. The CDR3 nucleotides are TGTGCCAGCAGCCAAGCCGGACAGCAGAACACAGATACGCAGTATTTT. It specifies CASSQAGQQNTDTQYF.

V is TRBV20-1 and J is TRBJ1-2; tentative D call: TRBD1 (6 bases). The CDR3 runs to 15 residues. Germline CDR1 is DFQATT and CDR2 is SNEGSKA (reference sequence). Trimming removed 5 bases from V and 5 bases from J, with 21 bases in between. CDR3 bases: TGCAGTGCTGACACCCCGACAGGAGGACTTTATGGCTACACCTTC. Protein sequence: CSADTPTGGLYGYTF.

This clonotype is labeled as medium-sized. The J gene is TRBJ2-1, the V gene TRBV10-3, with D perhaps given as TRBD1 or TRBD2 (5 bases each). CDR3 length: 16 amino acids. The germline gives CDR1 ENHRY, CDR2 SYGVKD. Trimming took 0 bases from V and 7 from J, leaving 16 bases between them. Written as DNA, the CDR3 is TGTGCCATCAGTGAGTCGACTGGGGGAATGGGGAATGAGCAGTTCTTC. The encoded protein is CAISESTGGMGNEQFF.

This clonotype has a handful of counts. The chain links TRBV20-1 to TRBJ2-3, with 9 bases that match TRBD2. The V and J ends lost 0 bases and 1 base, in that order; junction bases with no gene match: 8. CDR3 size: 17 residues. Germline V CDR1 and CDR2: DFQATT, SNEGSKA (reference sequence). This chain's CDR3 is CSARDAAGGFGTDTQYF. The CDR3 coding sequence is TGCAGTGCTAGAGATGCGGCGGGAGGGTTTGGCACAGATACGCAGTATTTT.

This clonotype showed up many times. The V gene is TRBV6-1, the J gene TRBJ2-7; D perhaps matches TRBD2 (7 bases). CDR3 length: 14 amino acids. Per the germline V gene, CDR1 is MNHNS and CDR2 is SASEGT. Trimming stripped 4 bases from V and 1 base from J, with 11 bases between. CDR3 in amino acids: CASSGGGVSYEQYF. In nucleotides, the CDR3 is TGTGCCAGCAGTGGGGGGGGCGTTTCCTACGAGCAGTACTTC.

The chain is built from TRBV12-3 or TRBV12-4 and TRBJ2-1, with TRBD2 identical over 9 bases. The CDR3 has 16 residues. The junction had 7 bases not matched to a gene; V was cut back by 3 bases and J by 4 bases. CDR3 DNA: TGTGCCAGCAGTTTCTTTGCGGGGGGGCCTTACAATGAGCAGTTCTTC. Translating it yields CASSFFAGGPYNEQFF.

A few counts support this clonotype. The chain has TRBV5-1 and TRBJ2-3; 16 bases line up with TRBD2. Germline values: CDR1 SGHRS, CDR2 YFSETQ. This CDR3 has 17 residues. The ends lost 4 bases at V and 6 bases at J; junction bases unmatched: 8. CDR3 nucleotides: TGCGCCAGCAGCCCGGGACTAGCGGGAGGGATGGCGGATACGCAGTATTTT. Its protein is CASSPGLAGGMADTQYF.

The J gene is TRBJ1-4, the V gene TRBV12-3 or TRBV12-4; D might be TRBD1 (5 bases). Deletions cut 1 base from V and 2 bases from J, with 8 bases between. The length of the CDR3 is 15 residues. CDR3 amino acids: CASSLVAGTNEKLFF. Written as DNA, the CDR3 is TGTGCCAGCAGTTTAGTGGCAGGGACTAATGAAAAACTGTTTTTT.

The chain uses TRBV5-1 and TRBJ2-1; possibly TRBD2 for D (7 bases). Trimming cost V 0 bases and J 5 bases, with 18 bases left between them. The germline CDR1 and CDR2 sequences are SGHRS and YFSETQ. This CDR3 comprises 17 residues. The CDR3 sequence: CASSLEPQGRGNNEQFF. CDR3 nucleotides: TGCGCCAGCAGCTTGGAACCTCAAGGGAGGGGGAACAATGAGCAGTTCTTC.

This clonotype has a handful of counts. The rearrangement uses TRBV29-1 and TRBJ2-2, with TRBD2 as a possible D gene (6 bases). V was shortened by 7 bases and J by 3 bases, with 18 bases between the two germline ends. The CDR3 runs to 15 residues. The germline V gene has CDR1 SQVTM and CDR2 ANQGSEA. CDR3 DNA sequence: TGCAGCGCCCGGGACTCTCGGAGGGACACCGGGGAGCTGTTTTTT. Translating gives CSARDSRRDTGELFF.

This clonotype was detected a few times. This chain joins TRBV15 and TRBJ2-1, with D unclear. CDR1 and CDR2 (germline): LNHNV, YYDKDF (reference sequence). The CDR3 extends over 11 amino acids. Trimming left V 0 bases short and J 8 bases short, with 2 bases between. The CDR3 bases are TGTGCCACCAGCAGAGACCATGAGCAGTTCTTC. It yields the protein CATSRDHEQFF.

This clonotype was seen only a few times. The rearrangement joins TRBV7-2 to TRBJ2-5; 8 positions agree with TRBD1. V gave up 5 bases and J gave up 1 base; unmatched junction bases: 6. Germline assignment: CDR1 SGHTA and CDR2 FQGNSA. The CDR3 runs 15 residues. The CDR3 DNA reads TGTGCCAGCAGCACCGGGACAGGCCCCCAAGAGACCCAGTACTTC. Its protein product is CASSTGTGPQETQYF.

V is TRBV11-2 and J is TRBJ2-6; TRBD1 matches at 9 bases. The V and J ends lost 5 bases and 0 bases, in that order; junction bases with no gene match: 5. The CDR3 covers 17 residues. The germline V gene encodes CDR1 SGHAT and CDR2 FQNNGV. The CDR3 loop is CASSPGQGYSGANVLTF. CDR3 in DNA: TGTGCCAGCAGCCCGGGACAGGGCTACTCTGGGGCCAACGTCCTGACTTTC. The full variable domain, completed using reference TRBV11-2 and TRBJ2-6, is EAGVAQSPRYKIIEKRQSVAFWCNPISGHATLYWYQQILGQGPKLLIQFQNNGVVDDSQLPKDRFSAERLKGVDSTLKIQPAKLEDSAVYLCASSPGQGYSGANVLTFGAGSRLTVL.

This rearrangement joins TRBV10-3 to TRBJ1-5, with D perhaps TRBD1 (6 bases). CDR1 is ENHRY and CDR2 is SYGVKD in the germline V gene. Trimming removed 6 bases from V and 3 bases from J, with 15 bases in between. The CDR3 extends over 15 amino acids. The CDR3 nucleotides are TGTGCCATCAGGGACAGCGGGGGGGACAATCAGCCCCAGCATTTT. This gives the protein CAIRDSGGDNQPQHF.

The rearrangement uses TRBV6-5 and TRBJ2-7, with a tentative D call TRBD1 (5 bases). Trimming removed 5 bases at V and 0 bases at J, with 11 bases between. The CDR3 is made up of 14 amino acids. Germline V gene data show CDR1 as MNHEY and CDR2 as SVGAGI. The CDR3 spells CASSHRQPSYEQYF. DNA of the CDR3: TGTGCCAGCAGTCACCGACAGCCCTCCTACGAGCAGTACTTC.

This chain links TRBV20-1 with TRBJ2-7; 9 bases line up with TRBD2. With V trimmed by 6 bases and J by 7 bases, 13 bases remained unmatched. CDR3 length equals 14 residues. Per germline, CDR1 DFQATT and CDR2 SNEGSKA (reference sequence). The CDR3 DNA reads TGCAGTGCAATTGGGACTAGCCCCGGGGAGGAGCAGTACTTC. This codes for CSAIGTSPGEEQYF.

V gene TRBV7-9 combines with J gene TRBJ2-7, with 7 bases aligning to TRBD1. V trimming: 6 bases; J trimming: 1 base; junction bases outside the gene matches: 6. This CDR3 region has 14 residues. Germline-derived CDR1 and CDR2 are SEHNR and FQNEAQ (reference sequence). The CDR3 nucleotides read TGTGCCAGCAGTAAGGGGACAGCTTCCTACGAGCAGTACTTC. This gives the protein CASSKGTASYEQYF.

The chain employs TRBV25-1 and TRBJ2-7, with 8 bases that match TRBD2. The CDR3 sequence is 15 residues long. CDR1 is MGHDK and CDR2 is SYGVNS in the germline V gene. The trim removed 5 bases at V and 0 bases at J, leaving 6 bases unmatched. The CDR3 DNA follows: TGTGCCAGCAGTCCCCGGACTAGCCGCTCCTACGAGCAGTACTTC. The encoded protein is CASSPRTSRSYEQYF.

This sequence joins TRBV6-5 and TRBJ2-5; 9 bases map to TRBD2. CDR1 MNHEY and CDR2 SVGAGI come from the germline V gene. The length of the CDR3 is 15 residues. The V gene end was trimmed by 0 bases and the J gene end by 5 bases; junction bases not matched to a gene: 4. CDR3 nucleotides: TGTGCCAGCAGTTACTCAGCGGGGGGTTCGGAGACCCAGTACTTC. This codes for CASSYSAGGSETQYF.

There are many counts of this clonotype. The V and J genes are TRBV4-1 and TRBJ2-2; no definite D call. Trimming removed 0 bases at V and 5 bases at J, with 7 bases between. The CDR3 sequence is 14 residues long. CDR1 MGHRA and CDR2 YSYEKL come from the germline V gene. CDR3 sequence: CASSQDSLTGELFF. The CDR3 DNA is TGCGCCAGCAGCCAAGATTCGCTGACCGGGGAGCTGTTTTTT.

This clonotype was seen a handful of times. This chain connects TRBV7-2 to TRBJ2-3; 8 positions agree with TRBD2. The CDR3 covers 13 residues. Germline lookup yields CDR1 SGHTA and CDR2 FQGNSA. With V trimmed by 7 bases and J by 4 bases, 4 bases remained unmatched. The chain's CDR3 is CASTRGLADTQYF. CDR3 nucleotides: TGTGCCAGCACACGGGGACTAGCAGATACGCAGTATTTT.

The genes are TRBV15 and TRBJ2-3, with D hard to call. V was clipped by 4 bases and J by 5 bases, with 10 bases between them. The CDR3 totals 13 residues. The germline gives CDR1 LNHNV, CDR2 YYDKDF (reference sequence). The CDR3 region has the DNA TGTGCCACCAGCACTGGCGATGGAGATACGCAGTATTTT. Its translation is CATSTGDGDTQYF.

The V gene is TRBV20-1, the J gene TRBJ2-2; TRBD2 might be the D (6 bases). The CDR3 sequence is 15 residues long. Germline V gives CDR1 DFQATT, CDR2 SNEGSKA (reference sequence). Trimming removed 6 bases at V and 6 bases at J, with 20 bases between. CDR3 nucleotide sequence: TGCAGTGCGCGACTCGCGGGGTACAAGGCCGGGGAGCTGTTTTTT. Translation gives CSARLAGYKAGELFF.

This clonotype was seen more than once but under ten times. The chain carries TRBV20-1 and TRBJ2-3; D possibly corresponds to TRBD1 (6 bases). CDR3 length: 15 residues. With 6 bases removed from V and 4 bases from J, the gap between germline ends came to 20 bases. Germline CDR1 DFQATT, CDR2 SNEGSKA (reference sequence). The chain's CDR3 is CSAQKGDTYPDTQYF. The CDR3 region has the DNA TGCAGTGCCCAAAAGGGGGACACCTATCCAGATACGCAGTATTTT.